Sequencing of this T cell receptor (beta chain) was carried out in a study of cytomegalovirus exposure and HLA in healthy donors. On this clone itself: No antigen is known for it.

The germline gives CDR1 SNHLY, CDR2 FYNNEI. This CDR3 has 14 amino acids. Findings and limits, study-wide: Follow-up analysis later connected one missense variant in DCLRE1C with trimming of TCR beta V- and J-genes. DRB1 had the most TCR associations and HLA-C the fewest, a later analysis found, with rates varying by HLA locus.

A multiplex PCR was run with 60 Vbeta primers and 13 Jbeta primers. The assay was immunoSEQ multiplex PCR, and TCRdb's table has in-frame clones only and misses some. Found here are more than 110,000 clones, around three quarters of them singletons; the top ten hold 6.8%. This sequence originates from a man aged 35-49 years in good health and CMV-seropositive. V is TRBV2 and J is TRBJ2-5; TRBD1 matches 8 bases. The DNA end is more similar to TRBJ2-7, so the J call may be wrong. Source material: PBMCs. CDR3 DNA: TGTGCCAGCAGTCTTGACAGGGGCACCTACGAGCAGTACTTC. This translates into CASSLDRGTYEQYF.